This is a list of T cell receptor beta chains from one sample in a study of shared clonotypes between healthy human individuals. Some clones are missing from TCRdb's copy, which holds only in-frame ones; the method was immunoSEQ multiplex PCR. This table has fewer than 550,000 clones, nearly 80% appearing once. Input material: PBMCs. The receptors stem from a middle-aged woman in good health. Some clones in this sample may be carry-over from other donors' samples. The CDR3 runs from the conserved cysteine through the conserved F or W. The order of the fields is V gene, J gene, CDR3 protein.

V: TRBV4-1
J: TRBJ2-6
CDR3: CASSRGREAGANVLTF

V: TRBV6-1
J: TRBJ2-1
CDR3: CASSEAGYNEQFF

V: TRBV7-3
J: TRBJ2-1
CDR3: CASSSTSGRYNEQFF

V: TRBV5-6
J: TRBJ2-3
CDR3: CASSADTFTDTQYF

V: TRBV6-1
J: TRBJ2-3
CDR3: CASKGLSSTDTQYF

V: TRBV11-2
J: TRBJ2-7
CDR3: CASSLSSGPAYEQYF

V: TRBV6-5
J: TRBJ2-7
CDR3: CASSSQISYEQYF

V: TRBV19
J: TRBJ1-5
CDR3: CASSILRDGNQPQHF

V: TRBV19
J: TRBJ1-3
CDR3: CASSISGKASGNTIYF

V: TRBV11-2
J: TRBJ2-3
CDR3: CASSPGPAGGDTQYF

V: TRBV28
J: TRBJ1-2
CDR3: CASSRSGIRGYTF

V: TRBV7-6
J: TRBJ2-3
CDR3: CASSLAMTTSTDTQYF

V: TRBV28
J: TRBJ2-5
CDR3: CASSGPGTAQETQYF

V: TRBV30
J: TRBJ2-7
CDR3: CAWSVSQFYEQYF

V: TRBV11-2
J: TRBJ2-1
CDR3: CASSSSDLYNEQFF

V: TRBV6-6
J: TRBJ2-7
CDR3: CASSRGPTVYEQYF

V: TRBV2
J: TRBJ2-7
CDR3: CASKERRTYEQYF

V: TRBV6-5
J: TRBJ2-3
CDR3: CAGSYSNRYTDTQYF

V: TRBV30
J: TRBJ1-1
CDR3: CAWSETDRGYLAEAFF

V: TRBV28
J: TRBJ1-2
CDR3: CASSPTNYGYTF

V: TRBV7-2
J: TRBJ2-3
CDR3: CASSLNPADTDTQYF

V: TRBV19
J: TRBJ2-4
CDR3: CASSIDRADWGIQYF

V: TRBV9
J: TRBJ2-7
CDR3: CASSVVAGARVEQYF

V: TRBV5-1
J: TRBJ2-7
CDR3: CASSLSQGNYEQYF

V: TRBV5-6
J: TRBJ1-3
CDR3: CASSFAGQGNTIYF

V: TRBV27
J: TRBJ2-3
CDR3: CASSFIAFTDTQYF

V: TRBV27
J: TRBJ1-5
CDR3: CASSFGGSGNQPQHF

V: TRBV28
J: TRBJ2-5
CDR3: CATLGRETQYF

V: TRBV18
J: TRBJ2-3
CDR3: CASSPVTDTQYF

V: TRBV30
J: TRBJ2-1
CDR3: CAWSGTSGPQNEQFF

V: TRBV5-1
J: TRBJ2-6
CDR3: CASGTGARSGANVLTF

V: TRBV9
J: TRBJ2-3
CDR3: CASSGPSTDTQYF

V: TRBV2
J: TRBJ1-2
CDR3: CASSLTGGSNGYTF

V: TRBV4-3
J: TRBJ2-5
CDR3: CASSLIPTSGSQETQYF

V: TRBV4-1
J: TRBJ2-4
CDR3: CASSHRRTGLEAKNIQYF

V: TRBV19
J: TRBJ2-1
CDR3: CASSTHRTSGSYNEQFF

V: TRBV27
J: TRBJ2-5
CDR3: CASSPLGTGGTQYF

V: TRBV5-1
J: TRBJ2-1
CDR3: CASSQTRDYNNNEQFF

V: TRBV6-1
J: TRBJ2-2
CDR3: CASSVPPVNTGELFF

V: TRBV15
J: TRBJ2-4
CDR3: CATSRPGTEKNIQYF

V: TRBV11-2
J: TRBJ1-1
CDR3: CASSLAVRGRAFF

V: TRBV19
J: TRBJ2-1
CDR3: CASSMRTGDNEQFF

V: TRBV4-3
J: TRBJ2-3
CDR3: CASSQTLAGFGGTDTQYF

V: TRBV30
J: TRBJ1-5
CDR3: CAWSEGQSNQPQHF

V: TRBV7-9
J: TRBJ2-2
CDR3: CASSSRGPPAGELFF

V: TRBV28
J: TRBJ2-7
CDR3: CASSLIGQNYEQYF